Presented here are 9 T cell receptor beta chains from one specimen sequenced in a study of CD8+ T cells in alopecia areata. Reverse transcription of extracted RNA yielded cDNA, which provided the sequencing template. Data came from immunoSEQ multiplex PCR; TCRdb stores just in-frame clones and leaves some out. The sample contains 150,000 to 200,000 clones, 50% to 70% of which appear only once. Treatment denoted: oral pan-JAK inhibitor, 5-10 mg twice daily. Source: CD4+ T cells sorted from blood, taken around week 49, from a patient treated with tofacitinib. The receptors originated from a human donor with alopecia areata.

The chain links TRBV5-4 to TRBJ2-5; D is perhaps TRBD2 (5 bases). The V end lost 4 bases, the J end lost 5 bases, and 12 bases lay between the germline ends. CDR1 SGHNT and CDR2 YYREEE come from the germline V gene (reference sequence). This CDR3 is 13 amino acids long. This CDR3 is CASSHPSGETQYF. The CDR3 region has the DNA TGTGCCAGCAGCCATCCATCGGGGGAGACCCAGTACTTC.

The chain has TRBV11-2 and TRBJ1-1; D gene unclear. CDR3 length equals 12 residues. Deletions cut 5 bases from V and 7 bases from J, with 11 bases between. From germline, CDR1 is SGHAT and CDR2 FQNNGV. The CDR3 DNA sequence: TGTGCCAGCAGCAAACCGTCGGATGAAGCTTTCTTT. Translation gives CASSKPSDEAFF.

This chain links TRBV11-2 with TRBJ1-2, with 7 bases that match TRBD1. CDR1 is SGHAT and CDR2 is FQNNGV in the germline V gene. There are 13 residues in the CDR3. V dropped 5 bases and J dropped 2; count of bases not matched to a gene: 2. In DNA form, the CDR3 reads TGTGCCAGCAGCCCGACAGGGAACTATGGCTACACCTTC. Protein product: CASSPTGNYGYTF.

This sequence joins TRBV30 and TRBJ1-2, with a possible D match to TRBD1 (6 bases). Germline loops: CDR1 GTSNPN, CDR2 SVGIG (reference sequence). The V end lost 2 bases, the J end lost 5 bases, and 15 bases lay between the germline ends. The CDR3 has 14 residues. The CDR3: CAWSTTGFGYGYTF. The CDR3 region has the DNA TGTGCCTGGAGTACCACAGGGTTTGGATATGGCTACACCTTC.

This chain connects TRBV19 to TRBJ2-7; 7 nucleotides line up with TRBD1. There are 13 residues in the CDR3. V was clipped by 5 bases and J by 7 bases; unmatched bases: 8. Germline lookup yields CDR1 LNHDA and CDR2 SQIVND (reference sequence). The CDR3 reads CASSQGDRLEQYF. For the CDR3, the DNA is TGTGCCAGTAGTCAGGGGGACCGTTTAGAGCAGTACTTC.

Only one count was recorded for this clone. V is TRBV30 and J is TRBJ1-2; D is unclear. The CDR3 contains 11 residues. The V end lost 0 bases, the J end lost 8 bases, and 7 bases lay between the germline ends. CDR1 and CDR2 from the germline V gene are GTSNPN and SVGIG (reference sequence). The CDR3 loop reads CAWSVRFGYTF. The CDR3 region has the DNA TGTGCCTGGAGTGTAAGGTTCGGCTACACCTTC.

This clone was counted ten times or more. This chain uses TRBV6-1 with TRBJ1-5; possibly TRBD1 for D (6 bases). CDR1 and CDR2 from the germline V gene are MNHNS and SASEGT. V lost 4 bases and J 11 bases, leaving 18 bases between the germline ends. The CDR3 has 14 amino acids. The CDR3, as DNA: TGTGCCAGCAGTGGAGGCCCAGGGGACTCAGCCCAGCATTTT. It yields the protein CASSGGPGDSAQHF.

The rearrangement joins TRBV25-1 to TRBJ1-6, with a possible D match to TRBD1 (5 bases). This CDR3 is built from 15 residues. The V end was cut by 4 bases, the J end by 9 bases, with 16 bases between. Germline V gives CDR1 MGHDK, CDR2 SYGVNS. For the CDR3, the DNA is TGTGCCAGCAGTGGTTTTGGAGGGACCGGTTCACCCCTCCACTTT. Protein product: CASSGFGGTGSPLHF.

This clone was detected once. The chain links TRBV7-2 to TRBJ2-6; D is uncertain. Between the trimmed V and J ends, which lost 3 bases and 0 bases, there was a span of 12 bases. CDR1 is SGHTA and CDR2 is FQGNSA in the germline V gene. This CDR3 is 17 amino acids long. Written as DNA, the CDR3 is TGTGCCAGCAGCTTCGAGACACTACCCTCTGGGGCCAACGTCCTGACTTTC. This gives the protein CASSFETLPSGANVLTF. Using reference TRBV7-2 and TRBJ2-6 for the parts outside the CDR3, the full variable domain is GAGVSQSPSNKVTEKGKDVELRCDPISGHTALYWYRQSLGQGLEFLIYFQGNSAPDKSGLPSDRFSAERTGGSVSTLTIQRTQQEDSAVYLCASSFETLPSGANVLTFGAGSRLTVL.